The rows below give T cell receptor beta chains drawn from one sample of a study of neurological immune-mediated disorders. TCRdb ran MiXCR on the 5' RACE reads and lists one entry per CDR3 protein. The sample includes roughly 45,000 distinct CDR3 sequences, roughly 3.2% of them seen just once. Sequenced: PBMCs. The source is a woman aged 50 to 60 with multiple sclerosis. Both conserved end residues are part of each CDR3. Fields, in order: clone size, D gene, J gene, V gene, CDR3 DNA, CDR3 protein. A D gene is named only where the DNA matches it firmly. Each size is once, few or many counts, or a class when the clone is expanded.

abundance: many
d_gene: TRBD1
j_gene: TRBJ2-5
v_gene: TRBV5-6
CDR3nt: TGTGCCAGCAGCTTAGACAGGGGGCTGGGAGAGACCCAGTACTTC
CDR3aa: CASSLDRGLGETQYF

abundance: many
d_gene: .
j_gene: TRBJ1-2
v_gene: TRBV7-9
CDR3nt: TGTGCCAGCAGCAACCAGGACGGAGCTAACTATGGCTACACCTTC
CDR3aa: CASSNQDGANYGYTF

abundance: many
d_gene: TRBD2
j_gene: TRBJ2-3
v_gene: TRBV2
CDR3nt: TGTGCCAGCAGCTCAAGGAGCGGGGGAACAGATACGCAGTATTTT
CDR3aa: CASSSRSGGTDTQYF

abundance: many
d_gene: .
j_gene: TRBJ2-3
v_gene: TRBV9
CDR3nt: TGTGCCAGCAGCGTACAGGGCAGGGGAACAGATACGCAGTATTTT
CDR3aa: CASSVQGRGTDTQYF

abundance: many
d_gene: .
j_gene: TRBJ2-5
v_gene: TRBV10-3
CDR3nt: TGTGCCATCAGTGAAATGACCCAAGAGACCCAGTACTTC
CDR3aa: CAISEMTQETQYF

abundance: many
d_gene: .
j_gene: TRBJ2-5
v_gene: TRBV20-1
CDR3nt: TGCAGTGCTAGAGATCAGGGGGGGATCCAGTACTTC
CDR3aa: CSARDQGGIQYF

abundance: many
d_gene: .
j_gene: TRBJ2-5
v_gene: TRBV20-1
CDR3nt: TGCAGGGCCGGAGGTGAGGAGACCCAGTACTTC
CDR3aa: CRAGGEETQYF

abundance: many
d_gene: TRBD2
j_gene: TRBJ2-1
v_gene: TRBV20-1
CDR3nt: TGCAGTGCTCCGACTAGCGGAGTCTACAATGAGCAGTTCTTC
CDR3aa: CSAPTSGVYNEQFF

abundance: many
d_gene: TRBD1
j_gene: TRBJ2-5
v_gene: TRBV10-3
CDR3nt: TGTGCCATCAACCAGCGACAGGGAGAGACCCAGTACTTC
CDR3aa: CAINQRQGETQYF

abundance: many
d_gene: .
j_gene: TRBJ1-3
v_gene: TRBV12-3/TRBV12-4
CDR3nt: TGTGCCAGCATCAGTTACGGAGACTTGGGAAACACCATATATTTT
CDR3aa: CASISYGDLGNTIYF